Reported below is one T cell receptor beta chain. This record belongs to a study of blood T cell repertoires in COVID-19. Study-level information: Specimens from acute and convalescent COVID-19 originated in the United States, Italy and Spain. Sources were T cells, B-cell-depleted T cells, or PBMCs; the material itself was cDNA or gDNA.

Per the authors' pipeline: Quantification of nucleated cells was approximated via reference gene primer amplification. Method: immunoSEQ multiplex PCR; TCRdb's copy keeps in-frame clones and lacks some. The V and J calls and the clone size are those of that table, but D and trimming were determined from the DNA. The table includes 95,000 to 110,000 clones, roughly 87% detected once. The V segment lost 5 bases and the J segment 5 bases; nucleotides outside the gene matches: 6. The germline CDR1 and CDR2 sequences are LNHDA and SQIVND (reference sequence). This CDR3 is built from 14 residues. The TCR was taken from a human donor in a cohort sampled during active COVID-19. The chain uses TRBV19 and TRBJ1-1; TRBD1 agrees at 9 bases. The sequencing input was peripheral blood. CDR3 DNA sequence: TGTGCCAGTAGTCGAGGGACAGGGAGGACTGAAGCTTTCTTT. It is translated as CASSRGTGRTEAFF.